This record concerns one TCR beta chain sequence. Authors' analysis steps: Amplified reference gene primers provided the basis for estimating nucleated cell counts. The assay was immunoSEQ multiplex PCR, and TCRdb's table has in-frame clones only and misses some. Clonal size and the V and J genes are those of that table, whereas D and trimming came from the DNA. The sample shows about 260,000 clones, around nine tenths of them seen only once. The data are from a study of blood T cell repertoires in COVID-19. In the study overall: Samples of COVID-19 (acute and convalescent) were obtained from the United States, Italy and Spain. In each case, the material was cDNA or gDNA derived from T cells, B-cell-depleted T cells, or PBMCs.

Losses at the gene ends were 4 bases for V and 5 bases for J; bases not matched to a gene: 5. Germline-derived CDR1 and CDR2 are KGHSH and LQKENI. There are 15 residues in the CDR3. This TCR came from a woman aged 60 to 75 with COVID-19, enrolled during active disease. The sample comprised peripheral blood. V and J are TRBV18 and TRBJ1-5, with 10 nucleotides matching TRBD1. The CDR3 DNA reads as TGTGCCAGCTCACTAAGACAGGGGGCGGATCAGCCCCAGCATTTT. Translating it yields CASSLRQGADQPQHF.